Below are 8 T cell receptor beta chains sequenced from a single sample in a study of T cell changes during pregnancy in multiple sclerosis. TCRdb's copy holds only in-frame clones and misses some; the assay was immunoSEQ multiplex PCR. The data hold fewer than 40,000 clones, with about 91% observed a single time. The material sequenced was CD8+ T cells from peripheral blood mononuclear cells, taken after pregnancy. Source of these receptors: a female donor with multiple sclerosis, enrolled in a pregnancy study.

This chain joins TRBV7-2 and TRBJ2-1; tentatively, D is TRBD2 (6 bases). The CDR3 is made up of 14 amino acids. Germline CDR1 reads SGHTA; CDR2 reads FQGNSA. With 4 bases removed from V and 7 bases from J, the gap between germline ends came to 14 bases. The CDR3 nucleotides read TGTGCCAGCAGCTCCTTACGACTAGTAAATGAGCAGTTCTTC. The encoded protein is CASSSLRLVNEQFF.

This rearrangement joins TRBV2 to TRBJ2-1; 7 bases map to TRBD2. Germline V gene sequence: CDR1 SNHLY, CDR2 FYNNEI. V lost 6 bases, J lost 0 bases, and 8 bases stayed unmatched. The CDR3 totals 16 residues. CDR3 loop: CASSRLAASSYNEQFF. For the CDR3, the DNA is TGTGCCAGCAGCAGACTAGCAGCAAGCTCCTACAATGAGCAGTTCTTC.

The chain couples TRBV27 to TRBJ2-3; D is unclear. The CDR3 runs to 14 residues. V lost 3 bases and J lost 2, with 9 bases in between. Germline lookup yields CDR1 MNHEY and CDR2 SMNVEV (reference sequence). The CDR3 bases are TGTGCCAGCAGTTTGATGGGCTACACAGATACGCAGTATTTT. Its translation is CASSLMGYTDTQYF.

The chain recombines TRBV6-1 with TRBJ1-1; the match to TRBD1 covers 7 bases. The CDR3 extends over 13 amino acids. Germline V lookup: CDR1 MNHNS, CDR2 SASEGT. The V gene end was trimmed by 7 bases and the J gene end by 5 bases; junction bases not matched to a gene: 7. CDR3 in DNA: TGTGCCAGCACCCTGACAGGGAGAACTGAAGCTTTCTTT. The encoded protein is CASTLTGRTEAFF.

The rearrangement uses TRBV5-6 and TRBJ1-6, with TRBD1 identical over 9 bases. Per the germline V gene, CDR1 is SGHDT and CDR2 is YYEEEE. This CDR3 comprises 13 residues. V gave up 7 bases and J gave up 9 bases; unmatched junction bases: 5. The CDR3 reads CASGQGRTSPLHF. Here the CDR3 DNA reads TGTGCCAGCGGACAGGGGCGCACTTCACCCCTCCACTTT.

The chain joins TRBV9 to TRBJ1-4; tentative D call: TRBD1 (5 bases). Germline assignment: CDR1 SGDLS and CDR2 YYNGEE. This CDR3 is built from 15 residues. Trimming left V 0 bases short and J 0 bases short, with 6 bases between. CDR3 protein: CASSVGGATNEKLFF. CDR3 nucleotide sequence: TGTGCCAGCAGCGTAGGGGGCGCAACTAATGAAAAACTGTTTTTT.

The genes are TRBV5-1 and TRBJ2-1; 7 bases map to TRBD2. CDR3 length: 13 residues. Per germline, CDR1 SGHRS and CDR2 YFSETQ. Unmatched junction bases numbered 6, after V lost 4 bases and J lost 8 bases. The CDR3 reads CASSPTGGHEQFF. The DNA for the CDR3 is TGCGCCAGCAGCCCTACGGGAGGCCATGAGCAGTTCTTC.

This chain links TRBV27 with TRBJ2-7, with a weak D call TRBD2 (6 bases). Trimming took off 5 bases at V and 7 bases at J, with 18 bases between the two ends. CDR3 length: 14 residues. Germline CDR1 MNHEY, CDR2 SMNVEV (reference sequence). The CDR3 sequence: CASSPGTPAREQYF. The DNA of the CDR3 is TGTGCCAGCAGTCCAGGGACTCCAGCGCGGGAGCAGTACTTC.